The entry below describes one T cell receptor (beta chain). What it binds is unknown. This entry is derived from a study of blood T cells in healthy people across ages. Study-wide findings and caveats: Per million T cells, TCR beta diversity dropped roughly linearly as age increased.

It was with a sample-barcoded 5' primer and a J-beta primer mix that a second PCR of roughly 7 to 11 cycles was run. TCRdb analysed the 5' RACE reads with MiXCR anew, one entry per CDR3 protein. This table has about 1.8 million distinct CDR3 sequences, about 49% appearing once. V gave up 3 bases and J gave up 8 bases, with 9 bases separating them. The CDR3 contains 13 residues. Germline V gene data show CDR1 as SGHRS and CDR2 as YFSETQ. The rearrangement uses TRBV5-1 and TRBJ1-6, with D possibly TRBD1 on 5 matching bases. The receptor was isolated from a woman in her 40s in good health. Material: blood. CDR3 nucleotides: TGCGCCAGCAGCTGGGGCGGCGATTCACCCCTCCACTTT. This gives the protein CASSWGGDSPLHF.